This T cell receptor beta chain was retrieved from a study of cytomegalovirus exposure and HLA in healthy donors. Trimming pared 2 bases from V and 2 bases from J, leaving 12 bases between. The CDR3 covers 15 residues. Germline V lookup: CDR1 LGHNA, CDR2 YSLEER. Points from the study as a whole: A later analysis found that most CMV-associated TCR beta chains appeared HLA-restricted. Investigators reported approximately 170 TCR beta chains as tied to cytomegalovirus. V segments that were indistinguishable, TRBV6-2 and TRBV6-3 among them, were omitted from analysis. As was reported, the classifier diagnosed cytomegalovirus status with high specificity and sensitivity.

There are a few counts of this clone. Its cognate antigen is unknown. Use of 60 Vbeta and 13 Jbeta primers characterized the PCR. Assay used: immunoSEQ multiplex PCR; TCRdb lists only in-frame clones, some missing. The sample shows approximately 93,000 clones, about four fifths of them seen only once. This clonotype was sampled from a woman aged 40-49 years in good health and CMV-seronegative. This chain joins TRBV4-3 and TRBJ1-2; possible D gene TRBD1, 5 bases. The specimen was PBMCs. CDR3 in amino acids: CASSQSAAGNYGYTF. The CDR3 DNA reads TGCGCCAGCAGCCAATCGGCAGCAGGGAACTATGGCTACACCTTC.